These T cell receptor beta chains were read from a single sample in a study of blood T cell repertoires in COVID-19. Sequencing used immunoSEQ multiplex PCR; TCRdb keeps in-frame clones, though not all of them. The sample has approximately 290,000 clones; 80% to 90% are singletons. Sequenced material: PBMCs or T cells enriched from blood (not recorded which). Every receptor here comes from a woman aged 25-40 years who had recovered from COVID-19. Each CDR3 is given with its conserved first and last residue. The D gene is left open where the match is weak. Not all rows give a size; the values are once, few, many and, for expanded clones, a class.

j_call | clone_size | d_call | v_call | cdr3_nt | cdr3_aa
TRBJ2-1 | once | . | TRBV11-2 | TGTGCCAGCAAACAGGGACGGGACGTAGGCGGTGAGCAGTTCTTC | CASKQGRDVGGEQFF
TRBJ2-3 | . | . | TRBV2 | TGTGCCAGCAAGGAGGAGAGCACAGATACGCAGTATTTT | CASKEESTDTQYF
TRBJ1-1 | . | TRBD1 | TRBV11-2 | TGTGCCAGCATTCGGACAGGGCCTAACACTGAAGCTTTCTTT | CASIRTGPNTEAFF
TRBJ1-4 | . | TRBD1 | TRBV5-4 | TGTGCCAGCAGCTCCCTAGACCTAGACAGGGGAGGTGAAAAACTGTTTTTT | CASSSLDLDRGGEKLFF
TRBJ1-2 | . | . | TRBV28 | TGTGCCAGCAGTTTGGGCGGGGGAGACCTTTTGGGCTATGGCTACACCTTC | CASSLGGGDLLGYGYTF
TRBJ1-1 | few | . | TRBV29-1 | TGCAGCGTTGCACAGGGCAACACTGAAGCTTTCTTT | CSVAQGNTEAFF
TRBJ2-1 | . | TRBD2 | TRBV14 | TGTGCCAGCAGCCAAGCCATCGGACTAGCGGGGGGCCGTTATGGTGAGCAGTTCTTC | CASSQAIGLAGGRYGEQFF
TRBJ2-1 | . | TRBD2 | TRBV11-2 | TGTGCCAGCAGCCGCTCAGCGGGAGAGCGGAATGAGCAGTTCTTC | CASSRSAGERNEQFF
TRBJ2-1 | . | TRBD1 | TRBV6-4 | TGTGCCAGCAGTCCAAGACAGGGGGCTACGAATGAGCAGTTCTTC | CASSPRQGATNEQFF
TRBJ1-3 | . | TRBD1 | TRBV28 | TGTGCCAGCAGTGCAGAAGGGGGCTGTGGAAACACCATATATTTT | CASSAEGGCGNTIYF
TRBJ2-7 | . | . | TRBV27 | TGTGCCAGCAGTCCCCCCCCCTACAGACAGGTCAAGAGTCACCTCGAGCAGTACTTC | CASSPPPYRQVKSHLEQYF
TRBJ1-1 | . | . | TRBV5-1 | TGCGCCAGCAGCTTTTTAGTCCGTCAGGCCGCGAGTAAAAACACTGAAGCTTTCTTT | CASSFLVRQAASKNTEAFF
TRBJ1-4 | . | . | TRBV11-1 | TGTGCCAGCAGCCTCCGGTTAGGCGGAGATAATGAAAAACTGTTTTTT | CASSLRLGGDNEKLFF
TRBJ1-6 | . | TRBD1 | TRBV7-2 | TGTGCCAGCAGCTTATCGACAGGGACCAATTCACCCCTCCACTTT | CASSLSTGTNSPLHF
TRBJ2-5 | . | TRBD1 | TRBV27 | TGTGCCAGCAGGAAGACAGGGTCGGGGGAGACCCAGTACTTC | CASRKTGSGETQYF
TRBJ1-5 | . | TRBD1 | TRBV27 | TGTGCCAGCAGTTTATCGGACAGGGGTCATCAGCCCCAGCATTTT | CASSLSDRGHQPQHF
TRBJ2-3 | few | . | TRBV3-1/TRBV3-2 | TGTGCCAGCAGCCATTTGAGGATGACTAGCACAGATACGCAGTATTTT | CASSHLRMTSTDTQYF
TRBJ1-2 | . | TRBD1 | TRBV7-9 | TGTGCCAGCAGCCCCGGCCGGGACAGGGGATCTGGCTACACCTTC | CASSPGRDRGSGYTF
TRBJ2-7 | . | TRBD1 | TRBV13 | TGTGCCAGCAGCTTAGACAGGGGGCACGAGCAGTACTTC | CASSLDRGHEQYF
TRBJ2-3 | . | . | TRBV7-8 | TGTGCCAGCAGCCCACCGGTAGGCAGGCCGAGCACAGATACGCAGTATTTT | CASSPPVGRPSTDTQYF
TRBJ1-4 | . | TRBD1 | TRBV7-9 | TGTGCCAGCAGCTTAAATGCAGGGGGCGGTAGGAATGAAAAACTGTTTTTT | CASSLNAGGGRNEKLFF
TRBJ2-3 | . | TRBD2 | TRBV5-1 | TGCGCCAGCAGCTTGGCCCCGGGACTAGCGGGAAAAACAGATACGCAGTATTTT | CASSLAPGLAGKTDTQYF
TRBJ2-5 | . | . | TRBV7-9 | TGTGCCAGCAGCTTACGGGGGGCCCAAGAGACCCAGTACTTC | CASSLRGAQETQYF
TRBJ2-2 | . | TRBD1 | TRBV13 | TGTGCCAGCACAGGGGGCGGAATCGGGGAGCTGTTTTTT | CASTGGGIGELFF
TRBJ1-6 | . | . | TRBV2 | TGTGCCAGCAGTACAGGGTTCTCTAATTCACCCCTCCACTTT | CASSTGFSNSPLHF
TRBJ1-2 | . | TRBD1 | TRBV28 | TGTGCCACCGCCTCTTCGGGGGGGACAGGGAACTATGGCTACACCTTC | CATASSGGTGNYGYTF
TRBJ2-5 | . | TRBD2 | TRBV27 | TGTGCCAGCAGTCCCGGTCCCCGATCTAGCGGAGAGACCCAGTACTTC | CASSPGPRSSGETQYF
TRBJ2-7 | . | TRBD2 | TRBV28 | TGTGCCAGCAGCCCAACGGGACTAGGAGTCTACGAGCAGTACTTC | CASSPTGLGVYEQYF
TRBJ1-2 | many | . | TRBV9 | TGTGCCAGCAGCGGGGCCAGGGGTGATGGCTACACCTTC | CASSGARGDGYTF
TRBJ1-4 | once | . | TRBV2 | TGTGCCAGCAGTACAGAAGAAAAACTGTTTTTT | CASSTEEKLFF
TRBJ2-7 | . | TRBD1 | TRBV4-1 | TGCGCCAGCAGCCCCCGGACAGGGGTTTACCACGAGCAGTACTTC | CASSPRTGVYHEQYF
TRBJ2-7 | . | . | TRBV19 | TGTGCCAGTAGTATAACCGTCGACAGAACCTACGAGCAGTACTTC | CASSITVDRTYEQYF
TRBJ2-5 | . | TRBD2 | TRBV5-5 | TGTGCCAGCGACCAAAACCCGACTAGCCTTCAAGAGACCCAGTACTTC | CASDQNPTSLQETQYF
TRBJ1-1 | once | TRBD1 | TRBV2 | TGTGCCAGCAGTGATCAGGGGGACACTGAAGCTTTCTTT | CASSDQGDTEAFF
TRBJ2-7 | . | TRBD1 | TRBV19 | TGTGCCAGTAGAGGTCTGGGACAGGGGGCGAGGGAGCAGTACTTC | CASRGLGQGAREQYF
TRBJ2-5 | . | TRBD1 | TRBV28 | TGTGCCAGCAGTTCCTGGACAGGGCAAGAGACCCAGTACTTC | CASSSWTGQETQYF
TRBJ2-5 | . | TRBD1 | TRBV24-1 | TGTGCCACCAGTGACCCTGGACAGGGCCAAGAGACCCAGTACTTC | CATSDPGQGQETQYF
TRBJ1-1 | once | . | TRBV18 | TGTGCCAGCTCGCCGACAGGAATGAACACTGAAGCTTTCTTT | CASSPTGMNTEAFF
TRBJ1-2 | . | . | TRBV19 | TGTGCCAGTAGTCTAGCGAGTGGGCAGAGCTATGGCTACACCTTC | CASSLASGQSYGYTF
TRBJ1-1 | . | . | TRBV5-3 | TGTGCCAGACGGGGCGGGGGACAAGCTTTCTTT | CARRGGGQAFF
TRBJ1-1 | . | . | TRBV10-2 | TGCGCCAGCAGTCCCGGGATCAACGGGGTGGTGGCTTTCTTT | CASSPGINGVVAFF
TRBJ1-5 | . | . | TRBV5-8 | TGTGCCAGCAGCTTGGGCGCAGGTTTTAGCAATCAGCCCCAGCATTTT | CASSLGAGFSNQPQHF
TRBJ1-5 | . | . | TRBV7-3 | TGCGAAAACCAAATAACTATGGCCGGGTCAGCAGTTTCGCCCCAGCATTTT | CENQITMAGSAVSPQHF
TRBJ1-1 | . | . | TRBV11-1 | TGTGCCAGCAGCCCGACACTCGGGGTGAACACTGAAGCTTTCTTT | CASSPTLGVNTEAFF